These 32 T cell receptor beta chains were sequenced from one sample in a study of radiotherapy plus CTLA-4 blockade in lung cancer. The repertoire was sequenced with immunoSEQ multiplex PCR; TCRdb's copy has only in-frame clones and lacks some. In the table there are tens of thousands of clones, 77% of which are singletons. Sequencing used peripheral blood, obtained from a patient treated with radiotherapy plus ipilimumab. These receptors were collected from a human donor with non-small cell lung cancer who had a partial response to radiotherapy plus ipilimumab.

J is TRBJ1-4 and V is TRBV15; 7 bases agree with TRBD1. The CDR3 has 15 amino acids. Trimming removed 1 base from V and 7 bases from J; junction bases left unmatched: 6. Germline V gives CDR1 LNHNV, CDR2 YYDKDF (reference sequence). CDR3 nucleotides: TGTGCCACCAGCAGAGGTGACAGGGAGGTTGAAAAACTGTTTTTT. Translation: CATSRGDREVEKLFF.

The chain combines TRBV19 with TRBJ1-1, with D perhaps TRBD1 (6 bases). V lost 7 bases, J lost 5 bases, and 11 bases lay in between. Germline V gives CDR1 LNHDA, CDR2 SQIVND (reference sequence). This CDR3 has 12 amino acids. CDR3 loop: CASNTGSTEAFF. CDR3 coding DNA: TGTGCCAGTAACACAGGGAGTACTGAAGCTTTCTTT.

DNA of the CDR3: TGTGCCAGCAGCTTCCCTTCGGGGGGACACACTGAAGCTTTCTTT. Translation gives CASSFPSGGHTEAFF. This chain connects TRBV5-6 to TRBJ1-1, with D possibly matching TRBD1 (5 bases). Trimming pared 2 bases from V and 3 bases from J, leaving 14 bases between. Germline lookup yields CDR1 SGHDT and CDR2 YYEEEE. This CDR3 has 15 amino acids.

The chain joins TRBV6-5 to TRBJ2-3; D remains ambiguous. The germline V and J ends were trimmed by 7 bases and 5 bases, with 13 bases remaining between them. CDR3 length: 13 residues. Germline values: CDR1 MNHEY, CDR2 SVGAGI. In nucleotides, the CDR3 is TGTGCCAGCATCCCCCGGGTTGGAGATACGCAGTATTTT. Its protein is CASIPRVGDTQYF.

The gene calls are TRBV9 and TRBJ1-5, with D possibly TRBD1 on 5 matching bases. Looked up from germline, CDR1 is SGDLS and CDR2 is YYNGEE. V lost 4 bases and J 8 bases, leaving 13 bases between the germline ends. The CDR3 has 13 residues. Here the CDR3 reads CASSLYPREPQHF. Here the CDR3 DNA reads TGTGCCAGCAGCCTTTACCCCAGGGAGCCCCAGCATTTT.

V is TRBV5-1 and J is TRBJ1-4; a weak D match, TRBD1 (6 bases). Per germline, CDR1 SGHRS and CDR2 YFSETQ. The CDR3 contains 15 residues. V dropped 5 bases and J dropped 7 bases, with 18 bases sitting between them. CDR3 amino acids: CASRAETGRSEKLFF. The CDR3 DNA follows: TGCGCCAGCAGAGCCGAGACAGGCCGGAGTGAAAAACTGTTTTTT.

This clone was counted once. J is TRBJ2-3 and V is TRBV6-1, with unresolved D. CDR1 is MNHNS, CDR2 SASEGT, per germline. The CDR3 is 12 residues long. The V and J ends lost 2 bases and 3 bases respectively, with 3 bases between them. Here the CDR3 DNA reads TGTGCCAGCAGTGAAACTACAGATACGCAGTATTTT. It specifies CASSETTDTQYF.

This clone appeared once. CDR3 region: CASSEGPRGYEQYF. DNA for the CDR3: TGTGCCAGCAGTGAAGGCCCTAGGGGCTACGAGCAGTACTTC. The rearrangement joins TRBV6-1 to TRBJ2-7; D may be TRBD1 (5 bases). Germline V CDR1 and CDR2: MNHNS, SASEGT. V lost 1 base, J lost 3 bases, and 10 bases lay in between. The CDR3 contains 14 residues.

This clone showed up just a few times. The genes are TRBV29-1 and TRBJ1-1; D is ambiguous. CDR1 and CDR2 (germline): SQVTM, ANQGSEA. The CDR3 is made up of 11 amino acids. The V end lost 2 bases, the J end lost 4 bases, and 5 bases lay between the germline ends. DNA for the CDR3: TGCAGCGTTGAATTATCCACTGAAGCTTTCTTT. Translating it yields CSVELSTEAFF.

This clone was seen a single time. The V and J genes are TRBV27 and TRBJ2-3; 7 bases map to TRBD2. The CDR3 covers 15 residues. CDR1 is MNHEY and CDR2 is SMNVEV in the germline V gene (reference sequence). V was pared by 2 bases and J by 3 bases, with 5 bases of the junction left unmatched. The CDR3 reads CASSLGAGLTDTQYF. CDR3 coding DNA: TGTGCCAGCAGTTTAGGAGCGGGGCTGACAGATACGCAGTATTTT.

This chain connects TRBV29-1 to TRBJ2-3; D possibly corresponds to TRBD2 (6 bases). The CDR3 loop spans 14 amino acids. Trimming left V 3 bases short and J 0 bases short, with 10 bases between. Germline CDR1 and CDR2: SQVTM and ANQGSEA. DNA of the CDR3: TGCAGCGTTGAGGGGCTAGCGAGCACAGATACGCAGTATTTT. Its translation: CSVEGLASTDTQYF.

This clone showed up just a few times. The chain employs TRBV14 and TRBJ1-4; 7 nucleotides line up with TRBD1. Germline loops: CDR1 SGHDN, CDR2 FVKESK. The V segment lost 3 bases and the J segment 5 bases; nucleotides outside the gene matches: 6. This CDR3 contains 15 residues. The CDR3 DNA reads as TGTGCCAGCAGCCAGATGGGACAGCCGAATGAAAAACTGTTTTTT. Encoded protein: CASSQMGQPNEKLFF.

The CDR3 sequence: CASSPEAGDMNTEAFF. In nucleotides, the CDR3 is TGCGCCAGCAGCCCCGAGGCGGGGGACATGAACACTGAAGCTTTCTTT. The gene calls are TRBV4-3 and TRBJ1-1; TRBD1 might be the D (6 bases). The length of the CDR3 is 16 residues. Trimming removed 4 bases from V and 0 bases from J, with 15 bases in between. CDR1 is LGHNA and CDR2 is YSLEER in the germline V gene.

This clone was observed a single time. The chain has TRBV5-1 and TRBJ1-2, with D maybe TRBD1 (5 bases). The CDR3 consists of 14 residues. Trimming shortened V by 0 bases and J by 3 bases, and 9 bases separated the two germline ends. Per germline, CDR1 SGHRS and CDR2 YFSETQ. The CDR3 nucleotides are TGCGCCAGCAGCTTGGTCCAGGGTGACTATGGCTACACCTTC. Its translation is CASSLVQGDYGYTF. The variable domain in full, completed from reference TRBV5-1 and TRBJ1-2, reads KAGVTQTPRYLIKTRGQQVTLSCSPISGHRSVSWYQQTPGQGLQFLFEYFSETQRNKGNFPGRFSGRQFSNSRSEMNVSTLELGDSALYLCASSLVQGDYGYTFGSGTRLTVV.

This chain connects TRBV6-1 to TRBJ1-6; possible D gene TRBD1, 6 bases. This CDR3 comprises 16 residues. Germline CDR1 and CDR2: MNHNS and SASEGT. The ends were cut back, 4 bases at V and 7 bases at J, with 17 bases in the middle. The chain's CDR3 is CASSAASGQTNSPLHF. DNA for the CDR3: TGTGCCAGCAGTGCTGCTTCGGGACAAACAAATTCACCCCTCCACTTT.

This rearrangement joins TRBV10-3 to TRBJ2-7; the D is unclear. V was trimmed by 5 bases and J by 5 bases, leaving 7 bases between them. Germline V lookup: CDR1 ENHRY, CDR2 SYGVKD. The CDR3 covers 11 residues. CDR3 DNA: TGTGCCATCAGTCCCTCGGACGAGCAGTACTTC. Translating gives CAISPSDEQYF.

CDR3 sequence: CASRAPGINQPQHF. DNA of the CDR3: TGTGCCAGCAGGGCCCCGGGGATCAATCAGCCCCAGCATTTT. The J gene is TRBJ1-5, the V gene TRBV6-5; D unclear. The V and J ends lost 6 bases and 3 bases respectively, with 12 bases between them. CDR3 length: 14 residues. Germline loops: CDR1 MNHEY, CDR2 SVGAGI.

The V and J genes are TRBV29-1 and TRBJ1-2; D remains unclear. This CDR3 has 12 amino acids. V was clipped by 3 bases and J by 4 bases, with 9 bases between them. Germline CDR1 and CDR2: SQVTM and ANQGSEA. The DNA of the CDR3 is TGCAGCGTTGAGGAGACCAGCTATGGCTACACCTTC. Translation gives CSVEETSYGYTF.

CDR3 nucleotide sequence: TGTGCCACGGCACCGGACAGGGTTGAAGAGACCCAGTACTTC. Translation gives CATAPDRVEETQYF. This sequence joins TRBV15 and TRBJ2-5, with 8 bases that match TRBD1. The CDR3 totals 14 residues. V dropped 9 bases and J dropped 3; count of bases not matched to a gene: 9. Germline-derived CDR1 and CDR2 are LNHNV and YYDKDF (reference sequence). The full variable domain, rest sourced from reference TRBV15 and TRBJ2-5, is DAMVIQNPRYQVTQFGKPVTLSCSQTLNHNVMYWYQQKSSQAPKLLFHYYDKDFNNEADTPDNFQSRRPNTSFCFLDIRSPGLGDTAMYLCATAPDRVEETQYFGPGTRLLVL.

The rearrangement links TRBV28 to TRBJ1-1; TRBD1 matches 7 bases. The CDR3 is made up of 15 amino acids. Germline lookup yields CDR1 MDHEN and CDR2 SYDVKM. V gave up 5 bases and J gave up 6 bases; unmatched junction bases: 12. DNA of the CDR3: TGTGCCAGCAGTCCGGCCTCCGTCGGGACAGCTGAAGCTTTCTTT. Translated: CASSPASVGTAEAFF.

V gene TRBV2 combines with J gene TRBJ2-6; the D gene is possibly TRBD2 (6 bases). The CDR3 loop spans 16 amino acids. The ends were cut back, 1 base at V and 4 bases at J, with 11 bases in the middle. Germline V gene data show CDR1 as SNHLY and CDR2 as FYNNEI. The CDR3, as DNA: TGTGCCAGCAGTGAAGGTCCCGGAGGGGGGGCCAACGTCCTGACTTTC. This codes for CASSEGPGGGANVLTF. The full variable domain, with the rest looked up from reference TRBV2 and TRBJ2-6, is EPEVTQTPSHQVTQMGQEVILRCVPISNHLYFYWYRQILGQKVEFLVSFYNNEISEKSEIFDDQFSVERPDGSNFTLKIRSTKLEDSAMYFCASSEGPGGGANVLTFGAGSRLTVL.

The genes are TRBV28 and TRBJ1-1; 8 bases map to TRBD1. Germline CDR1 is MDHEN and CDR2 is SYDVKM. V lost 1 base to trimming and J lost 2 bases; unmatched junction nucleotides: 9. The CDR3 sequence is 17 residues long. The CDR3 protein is CASSLSGTGGFNTEAFF. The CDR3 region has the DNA TGTGCCAGCAGTTTATCCGGGACAGGTGGTTTTAACACTGAAGCTTTCTTT.

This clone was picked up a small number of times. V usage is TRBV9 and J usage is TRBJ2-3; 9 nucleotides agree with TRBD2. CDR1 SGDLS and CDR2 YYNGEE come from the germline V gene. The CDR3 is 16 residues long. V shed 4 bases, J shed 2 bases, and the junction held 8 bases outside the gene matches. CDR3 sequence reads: CASSQTLAGYTDTQYF. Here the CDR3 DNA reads TGTGCCAGCAGCCAGACACTAGCGGGCTACACAGATACGCAGTATTTT.

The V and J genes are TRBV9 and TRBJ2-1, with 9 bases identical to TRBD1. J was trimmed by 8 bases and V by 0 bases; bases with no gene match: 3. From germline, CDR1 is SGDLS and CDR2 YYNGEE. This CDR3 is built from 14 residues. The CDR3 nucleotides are TGTGCCAGCAGCGTAGGGACAGGGGTGGATGAGCAGTTCTTC. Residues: CASSVGTGVDEQFF.

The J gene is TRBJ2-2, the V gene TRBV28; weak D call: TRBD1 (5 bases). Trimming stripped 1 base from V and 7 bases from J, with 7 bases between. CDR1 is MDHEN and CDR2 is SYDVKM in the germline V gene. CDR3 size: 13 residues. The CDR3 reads CASSLSGIGELFF. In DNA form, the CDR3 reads TGTGCCAGCAGTTTATCAGGGATCGGGGAGCTGTTTTTT.

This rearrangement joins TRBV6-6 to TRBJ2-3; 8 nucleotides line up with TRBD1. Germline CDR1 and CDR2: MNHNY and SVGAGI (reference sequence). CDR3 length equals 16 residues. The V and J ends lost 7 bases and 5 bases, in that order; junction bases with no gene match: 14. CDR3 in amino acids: CASNRLTGARRDTQYF. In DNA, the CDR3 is TGTGCCAGCAATAGATTGACAGGGGCTAGGCGAGATACGCAGTATTTT.

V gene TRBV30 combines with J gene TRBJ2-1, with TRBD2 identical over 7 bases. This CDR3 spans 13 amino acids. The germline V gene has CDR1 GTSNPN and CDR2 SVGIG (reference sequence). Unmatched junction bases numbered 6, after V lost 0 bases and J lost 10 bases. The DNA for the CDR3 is TGTGCCTGGAGTGTACAAGGGAGGGGCGAGCAGTTCTTC. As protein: CAWSVQGRGEQFF.

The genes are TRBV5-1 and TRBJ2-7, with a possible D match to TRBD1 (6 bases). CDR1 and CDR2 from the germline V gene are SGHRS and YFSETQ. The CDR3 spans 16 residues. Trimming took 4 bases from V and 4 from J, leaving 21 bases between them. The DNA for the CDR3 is TGCGCCAGCAGCCAACAGGGCCTGTCCCTCCATTACGAGCAGTACTTC. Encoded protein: CASSQQGLSLHYEQYF.

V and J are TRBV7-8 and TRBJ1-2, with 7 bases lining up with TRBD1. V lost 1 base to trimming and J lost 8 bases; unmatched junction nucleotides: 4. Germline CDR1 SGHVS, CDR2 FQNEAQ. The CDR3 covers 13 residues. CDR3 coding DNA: TGTGCCAGCAGCTTAGACAGGGGTTTCGGCTACACCTTC. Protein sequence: CASSLDRGFGYTF.

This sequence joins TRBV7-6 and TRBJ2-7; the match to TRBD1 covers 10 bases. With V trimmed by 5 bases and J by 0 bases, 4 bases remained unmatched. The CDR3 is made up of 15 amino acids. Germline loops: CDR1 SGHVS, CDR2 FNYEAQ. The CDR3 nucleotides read TGTGCCAGCAGCGGGACAGGGGCCCCCTCCTACGAGCAGTACTTC. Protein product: CASSGTGAPSYEQYF.

In nucleotides, the CDR3 is TGTGCCAGCAGTGCGGGGGGGGAAGAGACCCAGTACTTC. Its protein is CASSAGGEETQYF. V is TRBV6-5 and J is TRBJ2-5; 9 nucleotides align to TRBD2. Looked up from germline, CDR1 is MNHEY and CDR2 is SVGAGI. V gave up 5 bases and J gave up 3 bases; unmatched junction bases: 1. The CDR3 is made up of 13 amino acids.

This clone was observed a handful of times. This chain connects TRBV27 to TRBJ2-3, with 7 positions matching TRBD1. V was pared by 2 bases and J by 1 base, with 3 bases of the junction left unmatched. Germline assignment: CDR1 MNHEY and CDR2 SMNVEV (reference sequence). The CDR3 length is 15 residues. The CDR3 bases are TGTGCCAGCAGTTTACAGGGGGTGGGCACAGATACGCAGTATTTT. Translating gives CASSLQGVGTDTQYF.